This is a list of T cell receptor beta chains from one sample in a study of blood T cell repertoires in COVID-19. Clones were sequenced by immunoSEQ multiplex PCR, and TCRdb holds only the in-frame ones, with some missing. The data contain a few hundred thousand clones, around 91% of them seen just once; the ten biggest clones take up about 2.1%. The sequencing input was peripheral blood. Receptor source: a woman aged 60 to 75 with COVID-19, enrolled during active disease. Each CDR3 is given with its conserved first and last residue. The D gene is left open where the match is weak. Expanded clones get a size class; other rows say once, few or many, or leave the size out.

j_gene: TRBJ1-6; d_gene: TRBD1; v_gene: TRBV6-5; abundance: .; CDR3aa: CASSRATGNSPLHF; CDR3nt: TGTGCCAGCAGTAGAGCGACAGGGAATTCACCCCTCCACTTT
j_gene: TRBJ1-5; d_gene: .; v_gene: TRBV21-1; abundance: .; CDR3aa: CASSRQNSNQPQHF; CDR3nt: TGTGCCAGCAGCCGACAAAATAGCAATCAGCCCCAGCATTTT
j_gene: TRBJ1-1; d_gene: TRBD1; v_gene: TRBV7-9; abundance: .; CDR3aa: CASSLVDRGNTEAFF; CDR3nt: TGTGCCAGCAGCTTAGTGGACAGGGGGAACACTGAAGCTTTCTTT
j_gene: TRBJ1-4; d_gene: .; v_gene: TRBV18; abundance: .; CDR3aa: CASSPQLSMGLNEKLFF; CDR3nt: TGTGCCAGCTCACCCCAGTTGTCCATGGGCCTTAATGAAAAACTGTTTTTT
j_gene: TRBJ2-4; d_gene: TRBD1; v_gene: TRBV19; abundance: once; CDR3aa: CASSSGTGGAGIQYF; CDR3nt: TGTGCCAGTAGCAGCGGGACAGGGGGTGCAGGCATTCAGTACTTC
j_gene: TRBJ1-1; d_gene: TRBD1; v_gene: TRBV6-5; abundance: .; CDR3aa: CASRETDRGEAFF; CDR3nt: TGTGCCAGCAGAGAGACAGACAGGGGTGAAGCTTTCTTT
j_gene: TRBJ1-1; d_gene: .; v_gene: TRBV12-3/TRBV12-4; abundance: .; CDR3aa: CASSFIGGTEAFF; CDR3nt: TGTGCCAGCAGTTTCATCGGGGGCACTGAAGCTTTCTTT
j_gene: TRBJ1-1; d_gene: .; v_gene: TRBV5-6; abundance: .; CDR3aa: CASSLRPFGTEAFF; CDR3nt: TGTGCCAGCAGCTTGCGCCCCTTCGGCACTGAAGCTTTCTTT
j_gene: TRBJ1-5; d_gene: .; v_gene: TRBV5-5; abundance: .; CDR3aa: CASSLLADQPQHF; CDR3nt: TGTGCCAGCAGCTTGTTAGCTGATCAGCCCCAGCATTTT
j_gene: TRBJ1-2; d_gene: .; v_gene: TRBV7-9; abundance: .; CDR3aa: CASSLGTASGAYGYTF; CDR3nt: TGTGCCAGCAGCTTAGGGACAGCCAGTGGGGCCTATGGCTACACCTTC
j_gene: TRBJ1-5; d_gene: .; v_gene: TRBV6-2/TRBV6-3; abundance: .; CDR3aa: CASSTRNQPQHF; CDR3nt: TGTGCCAGCAGCACCAGGAATCAGCCCCAGCATTTT
j_gene: TRBJ2-1; d_gene: TRBD2; v_gene: TRBV5-1; abundance: .; CDR3aa: CASSREAGVSYNEQFF; CDR3nt: TGCGCCAGCAGCCGTGAAGCGGGGGTCTCCTACAATGAGCAGTTCTTC
j_gene: TRBJ2-3; d_gene: .; v_gene: TRBV5-4; abundance: .; CDR3aa: CASSLAGRTVTTDTQYF; CDR3nt: TGTGCCAGCAGCTTGGCCGGTCGGACAGTAACCACAGATACGCAGTATTTT
j_gene: TRBJ1-2; d_gene: TRBD1; v_gene: TRBV2; abundance: few; CDR3aa: CASRGPTLLTGPGYTF; CDR3nt: TGTGCCAGCAGAGGTCCCACACTCCTGACAGGGCCTGGCTACACCTTC
j_gene: TRBJ2-7; d_gene: .; v_gene: TRBV6-5; abundance: .; CDR3aa: CASSLGPVSEQYF; CDR3nt: TGTGCCAGCAGCCTGGGGCCTGTTTCGGAGCAGTACTTC
j_gene: TRBJ1-3; d_gene: .; v_gene: TRBV4-2; abundance: .; CDR3aa: CASSQDRAGNTIYF; CDR3nt: TGTGCCAGCAGCCAAGATCGGGCTGGAAACACCATATATTTT
j_gene: TRBJ1-3; d_gene: TRBD1; v_gene: TRBV5-1; abundance: .; CDR3aa: CASSWAGGRDPGNTIYF; CDR3nt: TGCGCCAGCAGCTGGGCAGGGGGCCGTGATCCTGGAAACACCATATATTTT
j_gene: TRBJ2-7; d_gene: TRBD1; v_gene: TRBV7-9; abundance: .; CDR3aa: CASSSDRGLDEQYF; CDR3nt: TGTGCCAGCAGCTCAGACAGGGGGCTCGACGAGCAGTACTTC
j_gene: TRBJ1-2; d_gene: .; v_gene: TRBV4-1; abundance: .; CDR3aa: CASSQSGPLGYGYTF; CDR3nt: TGCGCCAGCAGCCAAAGCGGACCCCTGGGCTATGGCTACACCTTC
j_gene: TRBJ1-5; d_gene: .; v_gene: TRBV7-9; abundance: .; CDR3aa: CASSLGVGGPDQPQHF; CDR3nt: TGTGCCAGCAGCTTAGGGGTCGGGGGGCCCGATCAGCCCCAGCATTTT
j_gene: TRBJ2-1; d_gene: TRBD2; v_gene: TRBV4-2; abundance: .; CDR3aa: CASSLGSSGYNEQFF; CDR3nt: TGTGCCAGCAGCCTGGGGTCTAGCGGGTACAATGAGCAGTTCTTC
j_gene: TRBJ1-3; d_gene: .; v_gene: TRBV27; abundance: .; CDR3aa: CASPGQSNPGRSGNTIYF; CDR3nt: TGTGCCAGCCCGGGACAATCTAACCCGGGCCGCTCTGGAAACACCATATATTTT
j_gene: TRBJ1-1; d_gene: .; v_gene: TRBV2; abundance: once; CDR3aa: CASSAGGGLNTEAFF; CDR3nt: TGTGCCAGCAGTGCCGGGGGGGGACTGAACACTGAAGCTTTCTTT
j_gene: TRBJ1-2; d_gene: .; v_gene: TRBV5-6; abundance: .; CDR3aa: CASSFAGAGYTF; CDR3nt: TGTGCCAGCAGCTTCGCGGGGGCCGGCTACACCTTC
j_gene: TRBJ1-1; d_gene: .; v_gene: TRBV6-5; abundance: .; CDR3aa: CASSSTRGPRTEAFF; CDR3nt: TGTGCCAGCAGTTCCACCAGGGGTCCCAGGACTGAAGCTTTCTTT
j_gene: TRBJ1-5; d_gene: .; v_gene: TRBV6-6; abundance: .; CDR3aa: CASSQTSGDQPQHF; CDR3nt: TGTGCCAGCAGCCAAACAAGCGGCGATCAGCCCCAGCATTTT
j_gene: TRBJ1-2; d_gene: .; v_gene: TRBV12-3/TRBV12-4; abundance: .; CDR3aa: CASNKGGNYGYTF; CDR3nt: TGTGCCAGCAATAAGGGAGGGAACTATGGCTACACCTTC
j_gene: TRBJ1-2; d_gene: .; v_gene: TRBV12-5; abundance: .; CDR3aa: CASGLSGVYGYTF; CDR3nt: TGTGCTAGTGGTTTATCGGGGGTATATGGCTACACCTTC
j_gene: TRBJ1-2; d_gene: TRBD1; v_gene: TRBV10-3; abundance: .; CDR3aa: CAISELSGGYGYTF; CDR3nt: TGTGCCATCAGTGAGTTGTCAGGGGGTTATGGCTACACCTTC
j_gene: TRBJ2-3; d_gene: .; v_gene: TRBV2; abundance: .; CDR3aa: CASRSDSWPSDTQYF; CDR3nt: TGTGCCAGCAGGTCGGACTCATGGCCCTCAGATACGCAGTATTTT
j_gene: TRBJ2-1; d_gene: .; v_gene: TRBV2; abundance: .; CDR3aa: CASSDSYRDFSYNEQFF; CDR3nt: TGTGCCAGCAGTGACTCCTACAGGGATTTCTCTTACAATGAGCAGTTCTTC